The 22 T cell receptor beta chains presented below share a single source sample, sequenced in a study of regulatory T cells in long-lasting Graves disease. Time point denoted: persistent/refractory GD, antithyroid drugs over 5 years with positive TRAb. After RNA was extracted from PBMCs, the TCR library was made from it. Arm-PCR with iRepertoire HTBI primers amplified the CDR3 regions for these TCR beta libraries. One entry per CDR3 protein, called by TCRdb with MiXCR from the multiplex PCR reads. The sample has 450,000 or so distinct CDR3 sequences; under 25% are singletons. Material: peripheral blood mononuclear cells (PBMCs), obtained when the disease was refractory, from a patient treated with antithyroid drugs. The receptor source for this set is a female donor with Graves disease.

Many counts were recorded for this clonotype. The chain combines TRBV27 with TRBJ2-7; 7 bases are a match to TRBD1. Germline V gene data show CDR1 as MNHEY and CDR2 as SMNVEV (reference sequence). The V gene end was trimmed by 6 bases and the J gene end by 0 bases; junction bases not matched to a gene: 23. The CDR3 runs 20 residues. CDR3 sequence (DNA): TGTGCCAGCAGGTCGGCCCCCGGGAATACAGGGGCAACGAGCTCCTACGAGCAGTACTTC. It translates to CASRSAPGNTGATSSYEQYF.

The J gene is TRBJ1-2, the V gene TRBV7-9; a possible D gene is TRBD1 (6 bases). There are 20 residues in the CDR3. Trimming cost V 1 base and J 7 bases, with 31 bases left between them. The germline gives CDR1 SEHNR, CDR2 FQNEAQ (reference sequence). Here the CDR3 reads CASSLESRHRVVPQDGGYTF. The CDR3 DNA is TGTGCCAGCAGCTTAGAGAGTCGGCACAGGGTGGTCCCTCAGGACGGTGGCTACACCTTC.

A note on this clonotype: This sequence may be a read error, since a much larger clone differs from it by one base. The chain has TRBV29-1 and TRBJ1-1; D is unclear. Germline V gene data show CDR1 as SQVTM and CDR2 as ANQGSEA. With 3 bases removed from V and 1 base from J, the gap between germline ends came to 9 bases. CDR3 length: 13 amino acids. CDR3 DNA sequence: TGCAGCGTTGACTGGGCCCGGAACACTGAAGCTTTCTTT. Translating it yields CSVDWARNTEAFF.

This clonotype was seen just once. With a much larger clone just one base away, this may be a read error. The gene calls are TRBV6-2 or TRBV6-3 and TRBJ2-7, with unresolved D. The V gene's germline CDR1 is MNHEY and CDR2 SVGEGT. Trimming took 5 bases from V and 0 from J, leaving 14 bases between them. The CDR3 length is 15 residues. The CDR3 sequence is CASSADRGFSYEQYF. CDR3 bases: TGTGCCAGCAGTGCAGATAGAGGCTTCTCCTACGAGCAGTACTTC.

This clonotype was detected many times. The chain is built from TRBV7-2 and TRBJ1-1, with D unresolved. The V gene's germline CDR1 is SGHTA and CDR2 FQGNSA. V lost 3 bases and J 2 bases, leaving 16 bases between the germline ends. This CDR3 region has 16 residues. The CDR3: CASSFTPLSTNTEAFF. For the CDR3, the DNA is TGTGCCAGCAGCTTTACCCCCTTGTCGACAAACACTGAAGCTTTCTTT.

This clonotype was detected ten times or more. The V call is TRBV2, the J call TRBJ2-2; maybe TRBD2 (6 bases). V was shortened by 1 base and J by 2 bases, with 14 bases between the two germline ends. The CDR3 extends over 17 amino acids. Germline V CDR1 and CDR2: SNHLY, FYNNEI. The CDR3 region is CASSEELEGPNTGELFF. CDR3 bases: TGTGCCAGCAGTGAAGAGTTGGAGGGTCCTAACACCGGGGAGCTGTTTTTT.

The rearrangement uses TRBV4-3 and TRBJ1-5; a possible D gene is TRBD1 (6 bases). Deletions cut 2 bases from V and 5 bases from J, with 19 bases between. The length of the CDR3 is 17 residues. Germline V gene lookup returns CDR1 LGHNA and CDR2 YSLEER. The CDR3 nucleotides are TGCGCCAGCAGCCAAATGCTGGGGGGCGTTGTGGATCAGCCCCAGCATTTT. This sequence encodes CASSQMLGGVVDQPQHF.

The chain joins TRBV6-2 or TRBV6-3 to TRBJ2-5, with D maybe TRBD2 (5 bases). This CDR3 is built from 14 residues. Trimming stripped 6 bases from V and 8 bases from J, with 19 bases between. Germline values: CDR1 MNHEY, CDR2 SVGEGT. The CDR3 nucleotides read TGTGCCAGCAGGGACTGGCCCGGGTCGGCCACCCAGTACTTC. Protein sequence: CASRDWPGSATQYF.

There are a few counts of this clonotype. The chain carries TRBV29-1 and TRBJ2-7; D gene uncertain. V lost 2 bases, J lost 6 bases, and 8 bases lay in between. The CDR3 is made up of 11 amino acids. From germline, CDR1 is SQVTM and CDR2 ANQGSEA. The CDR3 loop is CSVEPPFEQYF. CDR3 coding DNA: TGCAGCGTTGAACCCCCCTTCGAGCAGTACTTC.

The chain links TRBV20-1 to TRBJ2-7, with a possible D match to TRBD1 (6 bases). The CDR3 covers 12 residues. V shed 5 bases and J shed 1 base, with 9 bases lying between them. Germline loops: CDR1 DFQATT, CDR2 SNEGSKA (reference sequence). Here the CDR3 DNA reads TGCAGTGCTGGCAGGGGTTCCTACGAGCAGTACTTC. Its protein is CSAGRGSYEQYF.

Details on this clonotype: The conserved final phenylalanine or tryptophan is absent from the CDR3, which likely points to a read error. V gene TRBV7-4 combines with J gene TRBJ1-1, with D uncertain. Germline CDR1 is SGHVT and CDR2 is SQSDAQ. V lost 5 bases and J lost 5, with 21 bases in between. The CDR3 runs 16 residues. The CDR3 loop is CASSPRTVGVGTEAFL. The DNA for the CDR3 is TGTGCCAGCAGCCCCCGGACGGTTGGAGTGGGGACTGAAGCTTTCCTT.

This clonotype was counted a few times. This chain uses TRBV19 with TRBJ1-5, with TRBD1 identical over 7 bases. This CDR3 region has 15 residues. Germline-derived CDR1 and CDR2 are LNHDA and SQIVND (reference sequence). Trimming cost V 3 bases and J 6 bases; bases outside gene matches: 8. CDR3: CASSIGQGGGQPQHF. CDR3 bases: TGTGCCAGTAGTATCGGGCAGGGGGGAGGTCAGCCCCAGCATTTT.

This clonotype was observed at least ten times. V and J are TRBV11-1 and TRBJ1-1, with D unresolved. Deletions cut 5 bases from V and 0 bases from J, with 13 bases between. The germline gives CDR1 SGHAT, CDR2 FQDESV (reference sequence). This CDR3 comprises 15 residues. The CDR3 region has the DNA TGTGCCAGCAGCCCCCGGACGGCCATGAACACTGAAGCTTTCTTT. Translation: CASSPRTAMNTEAFF.

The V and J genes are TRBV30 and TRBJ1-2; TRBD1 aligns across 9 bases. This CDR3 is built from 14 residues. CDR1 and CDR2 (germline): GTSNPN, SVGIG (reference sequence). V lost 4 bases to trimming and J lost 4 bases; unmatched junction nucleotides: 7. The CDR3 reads CAWNPQTGGYGYTF. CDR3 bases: TGTGCCTGGAACCCACAGACAGGGGGCTATGGCTACACCTTC.

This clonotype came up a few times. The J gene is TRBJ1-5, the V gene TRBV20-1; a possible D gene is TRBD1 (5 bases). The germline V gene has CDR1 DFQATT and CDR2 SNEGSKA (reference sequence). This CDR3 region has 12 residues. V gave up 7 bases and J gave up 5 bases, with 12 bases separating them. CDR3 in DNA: TGCAGTGGGGGGGACGGCGATCAGCCCCAGCATTTT. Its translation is CSGGDGDQPQHF.

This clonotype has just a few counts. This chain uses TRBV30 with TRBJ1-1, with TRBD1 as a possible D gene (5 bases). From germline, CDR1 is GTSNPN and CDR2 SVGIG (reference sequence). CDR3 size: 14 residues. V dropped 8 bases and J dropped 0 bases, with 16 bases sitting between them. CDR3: CAGYSGTLNTEAFF. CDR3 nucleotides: TGTGCCGGATATTCCGGGACGCTGAACACTGAAGCTTTCTTT.

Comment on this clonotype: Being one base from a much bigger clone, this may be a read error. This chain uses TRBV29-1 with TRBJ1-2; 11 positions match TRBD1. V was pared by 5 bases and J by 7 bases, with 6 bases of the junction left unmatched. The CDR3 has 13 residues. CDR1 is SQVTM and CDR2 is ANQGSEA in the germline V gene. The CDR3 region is CSVPGQGASGYTF. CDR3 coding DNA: TGCAGCGTTCCAGGACAGGGGGCATCTGGCTACACCTTC.

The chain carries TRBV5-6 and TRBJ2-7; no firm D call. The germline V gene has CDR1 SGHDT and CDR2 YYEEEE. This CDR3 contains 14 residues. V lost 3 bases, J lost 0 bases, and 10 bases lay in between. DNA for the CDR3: TGTGCCAGCAGCTATCCCCCTAGCTCCTACGAGCAGTACTTC. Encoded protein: CASSYPPSSYEQYF. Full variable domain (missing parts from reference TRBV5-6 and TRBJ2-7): DAGVTQSPTHLIKTRGQQVTLRCSPKSGHDTVSWYQQALGQGPQFIFQYYEEEERQRGNFPDRFSGHQFPNYSSELNVNALLLGDSALYLCASSYPPSSYEQYFGPGTRLTVT.

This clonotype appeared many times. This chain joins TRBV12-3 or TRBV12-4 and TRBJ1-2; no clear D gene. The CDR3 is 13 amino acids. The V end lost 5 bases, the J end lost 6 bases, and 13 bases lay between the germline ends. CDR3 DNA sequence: TGTGCCAGCAGTATGGGGATAGTTGATGGCTACACCTTC. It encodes CASSMGIVDGYTF.

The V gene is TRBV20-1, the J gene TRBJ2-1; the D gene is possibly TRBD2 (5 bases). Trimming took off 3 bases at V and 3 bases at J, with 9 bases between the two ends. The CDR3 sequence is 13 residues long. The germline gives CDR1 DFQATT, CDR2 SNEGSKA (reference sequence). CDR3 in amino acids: CSASFRGYNEQFF. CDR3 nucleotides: TGCAGTGCTAGTTTCCGGGGCTACAATGAGCAGTTCTTC.

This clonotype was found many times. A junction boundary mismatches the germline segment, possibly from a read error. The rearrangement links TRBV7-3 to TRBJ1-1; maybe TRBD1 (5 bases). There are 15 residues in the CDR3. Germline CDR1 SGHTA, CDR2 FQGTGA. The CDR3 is CASSLTGHGNTETFF. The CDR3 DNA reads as TGTGCCAGCAGCTTAACGGGGCACGGAAACACTGAAACTTTCTTT.

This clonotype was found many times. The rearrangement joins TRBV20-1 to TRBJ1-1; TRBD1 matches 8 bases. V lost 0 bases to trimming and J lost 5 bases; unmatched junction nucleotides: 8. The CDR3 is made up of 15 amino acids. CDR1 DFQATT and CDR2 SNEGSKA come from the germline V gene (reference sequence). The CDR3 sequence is CSARDPDRVGTEAFF. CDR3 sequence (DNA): TGCAGTGCTAGAGATCCGGACAGGGTGGGGACTGAAGCTTTCTTT.